These 13 T cell receptor beta chains were sequenced from one sample in a study of blood T cell repertoires in COVID-19. Assay: immunoSEQ multiplex PCR; the TCRdb copy retains only in-frame clones and omits some. The sample includes over 300,000 clones, around 87% of them seen just once. Sequencing was done on a sample of peripheral blood. These TCRs come from a man between 18 and 35 years old with active or convalescent COVID-19.

Comments on this clone: No DNA is shown, since the ends of the CDR3 on it are uncertain; the CDR3 is the one TCRdb lists. The rearrangement uses TRBV27 and TRBJ2-5; the table gives TRBD2 as D, unverified against the DNA. Counting both end residues, the CDR3 totals 16 amino acids. The germline gives CDR1 MNHEY, CDR2 SMNVEV (reference sequence). The CDR3 spells CASSLEKAGGHETQYF.

This sequence joins TRBV18 and TRBJ1-1; 7 bases fit TRBD1. Germline trimming cut 3 bases from V and 0 bases from J; bases unmatched to any gene: 7. The CDR3 loop spans 16 amino acids. Germline V CDR1 and CDR2: KGHSH, LQKENI. CDR3 coding DNA: TGTGCCAGCTCACCCGACGGACAGGTTGTGAACACTGAAGCTTTCTTT. It yields the protein CASSPDGQVVNTEAFF.

V usage is TRBV6-5 and J usage is TRBJ2-3, with D tentatively TRBD1 (5 bases). CDR1 is MNHEY, CDR2 SVGAGI, per germline. V was shortened by 3 bases and J by 4 bases, with 14 bases between the two germline ends. This CDR3 spans 15 amino acids. CDR3 bases: TGTGCCAGCAGTTATTTCCAGGGTCCGTCAGATACGCAGTATTTT. Its protein is CASSYFQGPSDTQYF.

The rearrangement links TRBV10-3 to TRBJ2-7, with 7 positions matching TRBD1. The V segment lost 5 bases and the J segment 0 bases; nucleotides outside the gene matches: 4. CDR1 is ENHRY and CDR2 is SYGVKD in the germline V gene. The CDR3 sequence is 14 residues long. CDR3 protein: CAISRGPDSYEQYF. CDR3 nucleotide sequence: TGTGCCATCAGTAGGGGGCCGGACTCCTACGAGCAGTACTTC.

This sequence joins TRBV27 and TRBJ2-1, with D tentatively TRBD1 (5 bases). Germline V lookup: CDR1 MNHEY, CDR2 SMNVEV (reference sequence). The CDR3 spans 15 residues. V lost 7 bases to trimming and J lost 0 bases, with 13 bases between them. The CDR3 DNA sequence: TGTGCCAGCAAGGACATTTATAGCTCCTACAATGAGCAGTTCTTC. It yields the protein CASKDIYSSYNEQFF.

The J gene is TRBJ2-7, the V gene TRBV18; perhaps TRBD1 as D (5 bases). The CDR3 has 16 residues. The germline gives CDR1 KGHSH, CDR2 LQKENI. The V and J ends lost 2 bases and 2 bases respectively, with 16 bases between them. The CDR3 DNA reads as TGTGCCAGCTCACCAGTGAGACAGCGAATAGCCTACGAGCAGTACTTC. Its translation: CASSPVRQRIAYEQYF.

This clone appeared a single time. This chain connects TRBV18 to TRBJ2-1; 9 positions match TRBD2. Germline values: CDR1 KGHSH, CDR2 LQKENI. V lost 8 bases and J lost 6; bases outside the gene matches: 14. CDR3 length: 16 amino acids. The CDR3 region is CASLRVAGDIGNEQFF. In nucleotides, the CDR3 is TGTGCCAGCCTACGGGTAGCGGGAGACATCGGCAATGAGCAGTTCTTC.

The chain joins TRBV20-1 to TRBJ1-2; no reliable D call. The CDR3 has 13 amino acids. Trimming removed 3 bases from V and 0 bases from J, with 8 bases in between. Germline CDR1 DFQATT, CDR2 SNEGSKA (reference sequence). CDR3 bases: TGCAGTGCTAGTCCCCCAACTAACTATGGCTACACCTTC. Its translation is CSASPPTNYGYTF.

The gene calls are TRBV19 and TRBJ1-4; a possible D gene is TRBD1 (5 bases). V gave up 5 bases and J gave up 1 base, with 11 bases separating them. CDR1 is LNHDA and CDR2 is SQIVND in the germline V gene (reference sequence). This CDR3 has 15 residues. The CDR3 reads CASSGDRGTNEKLFF. DNA for the CDR3: TGTGCCAGTAGTGGTGACAGAGGAACTAATGAAAAACTGTTTTTT.

The chain links TRBV5-4 to TRBJ2-7; TRBD2 matches at 8 bases. The CDR3 covers 15 residues. With 4 bases clipped from V and 1 base from J, the junction kept 7 bases outside the gene matches. Germline CDR1 reads SGHNT; CDR2 reads YYREEE (reference sequence). CDR3 DNA: TGTGCCAGCAGCCTACAGGGCGGGGGGTCCTACGAGCAGTACTTC. Encoded protein: CASSLQGGGSYEQYF.

The chain's CDR3 is CASSLGQGGGTYEQYF. CDR3 nucleotide sequence: TGTGCCAGCAGTTTGGGACAGGGCGGCGGGACCTACGAGCAGTACTTC. The V and J genes are TRBV6-5 and TRBJ2-7; 9 positions agree with TRBD1. Looked up from germline, CDR1 is MNHEY and CDR2 is SVGAGI. This CDR3 region has 16 residues. V lost 4 bases to trimming and J lost 2 bases; unmatched junction nucleotides: 9.

This chain joins TRBV5-5 and TRBJ2-2; 7 bases fit TRBD1. Per germline, CDR1 SGHKS and CDR2 YYEKEE (reference sequence). V lost 7 bases, J lost 7 bases, and 7 bases stayed unmatched. This CDR3 has 13 amino acids. This chain's CDR3 is CASAQQGLGELFF. CDR3 in DNA: TGTGCCAGCGCGCAACAGGGGCTCGGGGAGCTGTTTTTT.

The chain employs TRBV29-1 and TRBJ2-7; a weak D match, TRBD1 (6 bases). Trimming took 4 bases from V and 4 from J, leaving 14 bases between them. This CDR3 is built from 13 residues. From germline, CDR1 is SQVTM and CDR2 ANQGSEA. This CDR3 reads CSVGDPRGYEQYF. CDR3 bases: TGCAGCGTTGGCGATCCCAGGGGATACGAGCAGTACTTC.